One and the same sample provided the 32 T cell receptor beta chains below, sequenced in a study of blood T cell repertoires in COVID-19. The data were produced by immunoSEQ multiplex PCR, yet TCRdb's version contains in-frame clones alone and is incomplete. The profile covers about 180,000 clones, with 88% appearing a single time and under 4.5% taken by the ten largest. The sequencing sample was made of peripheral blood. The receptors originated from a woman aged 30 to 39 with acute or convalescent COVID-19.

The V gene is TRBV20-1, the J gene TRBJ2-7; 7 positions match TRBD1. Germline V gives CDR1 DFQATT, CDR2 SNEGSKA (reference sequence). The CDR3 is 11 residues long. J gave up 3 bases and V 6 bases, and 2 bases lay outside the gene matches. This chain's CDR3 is CSADRDYEQYF. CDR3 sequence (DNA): TGCAGTGCAGACAGGGACTACGAGCAGTACTTC.

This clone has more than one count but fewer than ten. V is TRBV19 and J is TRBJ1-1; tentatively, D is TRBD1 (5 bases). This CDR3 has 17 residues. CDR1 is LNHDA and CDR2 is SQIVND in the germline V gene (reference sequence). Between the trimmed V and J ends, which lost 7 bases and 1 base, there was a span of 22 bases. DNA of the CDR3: TGTGCCAGTAACCCCGTGTTCGACAGTGGTGCGAACACTGAAGCTTTCTTT. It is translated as CASNPVFDSGANTEAFF.

The DNA of the CDR3 is TGTGCCAGCAGCGTAGACAGCAGCTCCTACGAGCAGTACTTC. Translation gives CASSVDSSSYEQYF. V usage is TRBV9 and J usage is TRBJ2-7; D is unclear. CDR1 SGDLS and CDR2 YYNGEE come from the germline V gene. The V and J ends lost 0 bases and 0 bases respectively, with 7 bases between them. The CDR3 totals 14 residues.

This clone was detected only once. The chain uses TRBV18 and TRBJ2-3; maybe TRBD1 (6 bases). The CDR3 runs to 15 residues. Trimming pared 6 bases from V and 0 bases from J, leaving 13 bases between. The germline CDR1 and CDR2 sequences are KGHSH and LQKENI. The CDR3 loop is CASSQPDRSTDTQYF. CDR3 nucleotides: TGTGCCAGCTCTCAGCCAGACAGGAGCACAGATACGCAGTATTTT.

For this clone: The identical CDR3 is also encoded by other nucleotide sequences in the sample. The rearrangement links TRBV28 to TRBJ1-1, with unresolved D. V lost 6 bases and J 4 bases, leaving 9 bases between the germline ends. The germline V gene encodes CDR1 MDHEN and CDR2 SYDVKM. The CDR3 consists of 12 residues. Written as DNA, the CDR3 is TGTGCCAGCAGCCTGAGAGGCACTGAAGCTTTCTTT. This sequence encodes CASSLRGTEAFF.

Here the CDR3 reads CASSSRTRHYEQYF. The CDR3 nucleotides are TGTGCCAGCAGCTCGCGGACTAGACATTACGAGCAGTACTTC. The chain combines TRBV7-2 with TRBJ2-7; TRBD2 matches 7 bases. Germline V gene sequence: CDR1 SGHTA, CDR2 FQGNSA. The CDR3 sequence is 14 residues long. Trimming removed 4 bases from V and 4 bases from J; junction bases left unmatched: 7.

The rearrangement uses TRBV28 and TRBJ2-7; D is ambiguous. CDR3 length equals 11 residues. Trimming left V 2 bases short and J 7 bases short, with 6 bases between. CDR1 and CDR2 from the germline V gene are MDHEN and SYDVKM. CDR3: CASSLIREQYF. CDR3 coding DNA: TGTGCCAGCAGTTTAATCCGGGAGCAGTACTTC.

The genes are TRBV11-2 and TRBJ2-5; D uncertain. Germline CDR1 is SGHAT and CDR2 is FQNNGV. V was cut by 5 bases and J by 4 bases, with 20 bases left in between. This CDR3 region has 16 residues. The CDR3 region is CASSQVRHTVGETQYF. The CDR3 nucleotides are TGTGCCAGCAGCCAAGTAAGACATACGGTCGGAGAGACCCAGTACTTC.

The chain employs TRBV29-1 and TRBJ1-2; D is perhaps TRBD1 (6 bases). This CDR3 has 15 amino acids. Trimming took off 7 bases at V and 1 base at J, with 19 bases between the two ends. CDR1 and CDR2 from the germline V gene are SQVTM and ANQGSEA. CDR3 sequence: CSAGLGGASNYGYTF. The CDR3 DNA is TGCAGCGCTGGTTTAGGGGGGGCCAGTAACTATGGCTACACCTTC.

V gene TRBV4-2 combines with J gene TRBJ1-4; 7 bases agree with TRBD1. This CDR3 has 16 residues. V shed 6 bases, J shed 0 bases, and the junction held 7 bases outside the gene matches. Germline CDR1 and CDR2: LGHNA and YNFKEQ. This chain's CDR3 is CASRVTTGATNEKLFF. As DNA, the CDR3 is TGTGCCAGCAGGGTCACTACAGGGGCAACTAATGAAAAACTGTTTTTT.

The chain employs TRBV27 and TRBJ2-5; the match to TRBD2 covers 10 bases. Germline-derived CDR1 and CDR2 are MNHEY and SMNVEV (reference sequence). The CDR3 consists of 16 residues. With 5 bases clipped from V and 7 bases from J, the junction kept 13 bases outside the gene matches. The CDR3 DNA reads TGTGCCAGCAGTCCGAACCCAGCGGGAGGGCGTAGGACCCAGTACTTC. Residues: CASSPNPAGGRRTQYF.

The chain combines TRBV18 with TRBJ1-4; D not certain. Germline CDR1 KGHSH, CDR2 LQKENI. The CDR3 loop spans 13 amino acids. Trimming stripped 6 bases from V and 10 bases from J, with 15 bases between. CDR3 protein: CASSLTTEGKLFF. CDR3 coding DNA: TGTGCCAGCTCCCTTACAACGGAGGGAAAACTGTTTTTT.

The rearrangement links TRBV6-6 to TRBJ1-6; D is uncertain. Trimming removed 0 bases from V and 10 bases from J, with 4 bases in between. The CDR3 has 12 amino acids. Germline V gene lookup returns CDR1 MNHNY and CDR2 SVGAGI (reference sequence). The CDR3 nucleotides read TGTGCCAGCAGTTACTCGTCGTCACCCCTCCACTTT. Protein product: CASSYSSSPLHF.

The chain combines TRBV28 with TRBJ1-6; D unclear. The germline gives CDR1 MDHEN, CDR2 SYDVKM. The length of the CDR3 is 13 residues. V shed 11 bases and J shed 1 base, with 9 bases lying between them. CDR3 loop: CAVRGSYNSPLHF. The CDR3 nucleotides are TGTGCCGTCCGAGGGTCCTATAATTCACCCCTCCACTTT.

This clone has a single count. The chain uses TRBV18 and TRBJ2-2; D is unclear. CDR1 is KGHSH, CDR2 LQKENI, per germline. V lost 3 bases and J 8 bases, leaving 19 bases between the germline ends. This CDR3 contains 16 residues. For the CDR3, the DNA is TGTGCCAGCTCACCCATCCTATACGCCCTTGCGGGGGAGCTGTTTTTT. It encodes CASSPILYALAGELFF.

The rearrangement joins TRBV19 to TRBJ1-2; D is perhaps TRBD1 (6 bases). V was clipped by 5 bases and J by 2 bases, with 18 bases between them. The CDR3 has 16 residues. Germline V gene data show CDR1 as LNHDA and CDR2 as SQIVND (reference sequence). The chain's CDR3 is CASSSLDRPSNYGYTF. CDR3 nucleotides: TGTGCCAGTAGTTCCCTTGACAGGCCGTCAAACTATGGCTACACCTTC.

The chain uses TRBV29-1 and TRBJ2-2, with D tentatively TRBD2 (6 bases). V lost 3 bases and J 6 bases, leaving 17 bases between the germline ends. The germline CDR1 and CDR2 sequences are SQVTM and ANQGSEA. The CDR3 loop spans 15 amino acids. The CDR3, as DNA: TGCAGCGTTGAGGGAGCCGGGACTTCTGCCGGGGAGCTGTTTTTT. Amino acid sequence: CSVEGAGTSAGELFF.

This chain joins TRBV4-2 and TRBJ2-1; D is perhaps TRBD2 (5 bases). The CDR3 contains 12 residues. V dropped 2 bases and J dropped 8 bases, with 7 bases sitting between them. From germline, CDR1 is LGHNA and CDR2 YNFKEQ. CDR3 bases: TGTGCCAGCAGCCAATACGGGGATGAGCAGTTCTTC. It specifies CASSQYGDEQFF.

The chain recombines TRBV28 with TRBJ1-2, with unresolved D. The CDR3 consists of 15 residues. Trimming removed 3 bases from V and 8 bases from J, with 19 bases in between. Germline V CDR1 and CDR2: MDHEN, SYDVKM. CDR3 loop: CASSFSGYGFSGYTF. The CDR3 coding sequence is TGTGCCAGCAGTTTTTCAGGATACGGTTTCTCCGGCTACACCTTC.

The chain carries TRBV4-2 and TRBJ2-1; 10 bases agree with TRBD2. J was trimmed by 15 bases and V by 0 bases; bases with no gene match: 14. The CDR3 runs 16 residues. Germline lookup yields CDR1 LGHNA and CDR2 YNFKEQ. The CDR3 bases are TGTGCCAGCAGCCAAGATCGGAGCCTAGCGGGAGTGAGGCCGTTCTTC. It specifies CASSQDRSLAGVRPFF.

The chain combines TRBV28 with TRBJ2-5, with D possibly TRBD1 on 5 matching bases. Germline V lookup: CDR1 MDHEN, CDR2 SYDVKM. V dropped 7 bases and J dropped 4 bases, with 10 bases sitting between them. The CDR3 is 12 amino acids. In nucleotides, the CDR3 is TGTGCCAGCACCCAAGGGGCAGAGACCCAGTACTTC. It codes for CASTQGAETQYF.

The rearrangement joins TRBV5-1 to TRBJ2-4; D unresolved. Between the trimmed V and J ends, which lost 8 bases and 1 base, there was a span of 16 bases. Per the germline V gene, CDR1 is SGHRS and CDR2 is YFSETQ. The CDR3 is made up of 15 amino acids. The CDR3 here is CASTFSPIAKNIQYF. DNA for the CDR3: TGCGCCAGTACTTTTTCCCCGATCGCCAAAAACATTCAGTACTTC.

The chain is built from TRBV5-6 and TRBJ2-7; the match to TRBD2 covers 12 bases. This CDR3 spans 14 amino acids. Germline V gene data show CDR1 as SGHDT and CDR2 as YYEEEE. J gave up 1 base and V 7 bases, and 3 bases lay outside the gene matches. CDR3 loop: CASQGLAGSYEQYF. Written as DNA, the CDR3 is TGTGCCAGCCAAGGACTAGCGGGATCCTACGAGCAGTACTTC.

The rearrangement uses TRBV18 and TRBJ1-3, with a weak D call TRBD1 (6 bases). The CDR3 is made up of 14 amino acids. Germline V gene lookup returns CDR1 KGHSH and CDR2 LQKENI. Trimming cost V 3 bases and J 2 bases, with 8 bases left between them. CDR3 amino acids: CASSPEGAGNTIYF. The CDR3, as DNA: TGTGCCAGCTCACCCGAGGGGGCTGGAAACACCATATATTTT.

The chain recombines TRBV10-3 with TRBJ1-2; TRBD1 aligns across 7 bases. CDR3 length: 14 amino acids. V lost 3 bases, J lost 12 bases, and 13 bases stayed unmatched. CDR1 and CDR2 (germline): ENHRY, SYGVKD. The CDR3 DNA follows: TGTGCCATCAGTGAAGATGGGACAGCCGGAGCAAACACCTTC. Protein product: CAISEDGTAGANTF.

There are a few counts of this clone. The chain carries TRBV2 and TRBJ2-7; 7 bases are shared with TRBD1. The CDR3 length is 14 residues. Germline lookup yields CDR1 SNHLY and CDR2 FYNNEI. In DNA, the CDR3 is TGTGTCTACAAACGGGACAGAAGCTCCTACGAGCAGTACTTC. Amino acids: CVYKRDRSSYEQYF.

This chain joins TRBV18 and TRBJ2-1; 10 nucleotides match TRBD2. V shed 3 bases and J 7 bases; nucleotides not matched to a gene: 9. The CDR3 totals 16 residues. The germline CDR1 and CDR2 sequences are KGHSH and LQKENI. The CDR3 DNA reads TGTGCCAGCTCACCGAGGAGCGGGAGGGGGAGGAATGAGCAGTTCTTC. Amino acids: CASSPRSGRGRNEQFF.

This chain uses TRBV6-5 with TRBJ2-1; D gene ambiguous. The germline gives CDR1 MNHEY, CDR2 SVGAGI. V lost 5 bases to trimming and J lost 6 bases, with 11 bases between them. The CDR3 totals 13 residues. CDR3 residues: CASSPPSSNEQFF. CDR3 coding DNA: TGTGCCAGCAGTCCACCCTCTAGCAATGAGCAGTTCTTC.

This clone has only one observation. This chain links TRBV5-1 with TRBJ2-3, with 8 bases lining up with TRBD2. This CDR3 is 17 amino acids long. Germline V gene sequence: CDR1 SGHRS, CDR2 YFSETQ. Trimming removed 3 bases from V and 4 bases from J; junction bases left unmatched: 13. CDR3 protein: CASSWGPLSGGSDTQYF. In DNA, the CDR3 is TGCGCCAGCAGCTGGGGTCCCCTCTCGGGAGGGTCAGATACGCAGTATTTT.

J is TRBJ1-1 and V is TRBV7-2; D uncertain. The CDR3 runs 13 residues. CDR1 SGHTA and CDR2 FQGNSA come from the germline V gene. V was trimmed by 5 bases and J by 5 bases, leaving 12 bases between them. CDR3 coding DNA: TGTGCCAGCAGCCCAACACGAGGGACTGAAGCTTTCTTT. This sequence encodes CASSPTRGTEAFF.

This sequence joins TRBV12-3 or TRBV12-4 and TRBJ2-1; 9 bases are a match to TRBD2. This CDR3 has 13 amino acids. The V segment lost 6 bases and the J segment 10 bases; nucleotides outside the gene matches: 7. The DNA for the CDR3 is TGTGCCAGCAGGCCAGGACTAGCGCGCGAGCAGTTCTTC. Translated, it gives CASRPGLAREQFF.

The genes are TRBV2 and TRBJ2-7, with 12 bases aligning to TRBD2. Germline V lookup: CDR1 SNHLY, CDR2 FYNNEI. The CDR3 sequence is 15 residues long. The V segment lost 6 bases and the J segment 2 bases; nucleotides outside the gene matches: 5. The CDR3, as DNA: TGTGCCAGCAGCGGACTAGCGGGAACGACCTACGAGCAGTACTTC. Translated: CASSGLAGTTYEQYF.